The 2 T cell receptor beta chains given below trace back to one sample, sequenced in a study of CD8 T cells in ankylosing spondylitis. Each CDR3 protein is one row after TCRdb ran MiXCR on the 5' RACE reads. Among about 31,000 distinct CDR3 sequences listed, more than 5.5% were seen once. The sequenced sample consisted of blood, either unsorted or a sorted T cell fraction (not recorded which). These receptors were obtained from a male donor with ankylosing spondylitis or in good health (not recorded which).

This clonotype showed up just a few times. The gene calls are TRBV19 and TRBJ2-2; 8 bases match TRBD2. There are 15 residues in the CDR3. The trim removed 3 bases at V and 0 bases at J, leaving 0 bases unmatched. Germline V CDR1 and CDR2: LNHDA, SQIVND (reference sequence). CDR3 protein: CASSIGGANTGELFF. DNA for the CDR3: TGTGCCAGTAGTATCGGGGGGGCGAACACCGGGGAGCTGTTTTTT.

V gene TRBV29-1 combines with J gene TRBJ1-2; a weak D match, TRBD1 (5 bases). From germline, CDR1 is SQVTM and CDR2 ANQGSEA. CDR3 length: 11 amino acids. V was shortened by 4 bases and J by 3 bases, with 6 bases between the two germline ends. The CDR3 DNA is TGCAGCGTTGGAGGGGACTATGGCTACACCTTC. As protein: CSVGGDYGYTF.